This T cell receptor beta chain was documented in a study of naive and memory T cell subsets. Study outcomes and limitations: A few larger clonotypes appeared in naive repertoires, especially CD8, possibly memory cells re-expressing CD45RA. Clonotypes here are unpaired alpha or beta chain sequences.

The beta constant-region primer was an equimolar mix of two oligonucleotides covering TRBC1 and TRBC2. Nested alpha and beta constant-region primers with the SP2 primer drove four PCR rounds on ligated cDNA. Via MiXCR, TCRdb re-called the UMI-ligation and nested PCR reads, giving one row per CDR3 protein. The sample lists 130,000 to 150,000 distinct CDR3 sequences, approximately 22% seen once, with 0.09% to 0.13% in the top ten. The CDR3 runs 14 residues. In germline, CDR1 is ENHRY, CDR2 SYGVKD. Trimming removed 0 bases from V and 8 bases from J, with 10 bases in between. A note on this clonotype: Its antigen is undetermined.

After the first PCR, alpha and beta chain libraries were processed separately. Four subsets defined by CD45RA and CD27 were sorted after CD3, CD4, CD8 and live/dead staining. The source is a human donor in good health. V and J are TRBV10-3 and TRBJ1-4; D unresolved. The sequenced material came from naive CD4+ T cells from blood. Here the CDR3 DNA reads TGTGCCATCAGTGAGTCGCGAGCCCCAGAAAAACTGTTTTTT. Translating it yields CAISESRAPEKLFF.